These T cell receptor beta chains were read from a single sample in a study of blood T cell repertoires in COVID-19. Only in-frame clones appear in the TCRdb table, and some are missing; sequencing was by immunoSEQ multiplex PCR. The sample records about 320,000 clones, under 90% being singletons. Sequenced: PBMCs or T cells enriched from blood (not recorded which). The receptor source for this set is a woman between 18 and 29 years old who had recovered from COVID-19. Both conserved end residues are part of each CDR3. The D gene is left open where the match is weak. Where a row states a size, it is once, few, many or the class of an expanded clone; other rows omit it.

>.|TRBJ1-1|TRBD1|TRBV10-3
TGTGCCATCCAGGGAGGACAGGGGGCAACTGAAGCTTTCTTT
CAIQGGQGATEAFF
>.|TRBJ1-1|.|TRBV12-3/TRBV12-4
TGTGCCAGCAGTTTCTCGGGGAACACTGAAGCTTTCTTT
CASSFSGNTEAFF
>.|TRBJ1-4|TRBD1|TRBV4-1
TGCGCCAGCCGAGCTTACAGGGGCACTAATGAAAAACTGTTTTTT
CASRAYRGTNEKLFF
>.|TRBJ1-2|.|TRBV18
TGTGCCAGCTCACCCTCGACTGGACAGGGCTACACCTTC
CASSPSTGQGYTF
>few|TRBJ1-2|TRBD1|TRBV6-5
TGTGCCAGCAGAAAGACAGGGGGCGCCCATGGCTACACCTTC
CASRKTGGAHGYTF
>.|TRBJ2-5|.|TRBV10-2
TGCGCCAGCAGTGAGTCTCGGGGCCAAGAGACCCAGTACTTC
CASSESRGQETQYF
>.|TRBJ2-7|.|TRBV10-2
TGCGCCAGCAGTGACAGGCTCTACGAGCAGTACTTC
CASSDRLYEQYF
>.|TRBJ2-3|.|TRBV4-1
TGCGCCAGCAGCCAAGCGCCTGCGGCAGATACGCAGTATTTT
CASSQAPAADTQYF
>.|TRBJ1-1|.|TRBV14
TGTGCCAGCAACAGACAGCAGAACACTGAAGCTTTCTTT
CASNRQQNTEAFF
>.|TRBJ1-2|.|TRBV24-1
TGTGCCACCAGTGATTTCGCCGTTAGCTATGGCTACACCTTC
CATSDFAVSYGYTF